The sequence of this T cell receptor beta chain was determined in a study of T cells in localized non-small cell lung cancer. Remarks on this clone: What it binds is unknown.

The study, taken as a whole, reports: Sequence data derive from only one tumor region, so heterogeneity remains possible.

Data came from immunoSEQ multiplex PCR; TCRdb stores just in-frame clones and leaves some out. Among around 55,000 clones listed, around 87% were seen once. The source material was PBMCs, sampled before any cancer treatment. The clonotype comes from a female donor with stage II lung adenocarcinoma.

In DNA form, the CDR3 reads TGTGCCAGCAGCTTAGAAGGGGCGGTTGGCTACACCTTC. It is translated as CASSLEGAVGYTF. The rearrangement joins TRBV7-9 to TRBJ1-2, with D maybe TRBD1 (5 bases). Trimming pared 1 base from V and 7 bases from J, leaving 10 bases between. Per the germline V gene, CDR1 is SEHNR and CDR2 is FQNEAQ (reference sequence). The CDR3 runs to 13 residues.